These T cell receptor beta chains were read from a single sample in a study of human T cells and chemical hapten exposure. TCRdb ran MiXCR on the RACE reads and lists one entry per CDR3 protein. The sample carries under 200,000 distinct CDR3 sequences, around a quarter recorded once. Sample: whole blood, taken in connection with sensitization to the hapten diphenylcyclopropenone (DPC). All receptors derive from a woman aged 18-29 years with alopecia areata. Some clones in this sample may be carry-over from other donors' samples. Each CDR3 is given without its conserved first and last residue. D genes are given only for firm matches.

CDR3aa: ASSISTLGASTDTQY
j_gene: TRBJ2-3
d_gene: NA
v_gene: TRBV9

CDR3aa: ASSLVNVAYNEQF
j_gene: TRBJ2-1
d_gene: NA
v_gene: TRBV7-3

CDR3aa: SAIDSNYGYT
j_gene: TRBJ1-2
d_gene: NA
v_gene: TRBV20-1

CDR3aa: ASSPRTRSYEQY
j_gene: TRBJ2-7
d_gene: TRBD2
v_gene: TRBV9

CDR3aa: ASSLPGNSPLH
j_gene: TRBJ1-6
d_gene: NA
v_gene: TRBV6-2/TRBV6-3

CDR3aa: ASSEGGWVDTQY
j_gene: TRBJ2-3
d_gene: NA
v_gene: TRBV25-1

CDR3aa: AVSPGLGVGNEQF
j_gene: TRBJ2-1
d_gene: TRBD2
v_gene: TRBV9

CDR3aa: ASSRPTGQPPF
j_gene: TRBJ1-4
d_gene: NA
v_gene: TRBV7-2

CDR3aa: ASSLAGSQISYEQY
j_gene: TRBJ2-7
d_gene: NA
v_gene: TRBV7-6

CDR3aa: ASIGDLYNSPLH
j_gene: TRBJ1-6
d_gene: NA
v_gene: TRBV6-2/TRBV6-3

CDR3aa: ASSSSSGGRYEQY
j_gene: TRBJ2-7
d_gene: TRBD2
v_gene: TRBV28

CDR3aa: ATSMGPSSYEQY
j_gene: TRBJ2-7
d_gene: NA
v_gene: TRBV6-6

CDR3aa: ASRAWMSYNSPLH
j_gene: TRBJ1-6
d_gene: NA
v_gene: TRBV2

CDR3aa: ATSDPGVAALYEQY
j_gene: TRBJ2-7
d_gene: NA
v_gene: TRBV24-1

CDR3aa: SLGQGASTETQY
j_gene: TRBJ2-5
d_gene: TRBD1
v_gene: TRBV29-1

CDR3aa: ASSRTGDTIY
j_gene: TRBJ1-3
d_gene: NA
v_gene: TRBV5-1

CDR3aa: AWSLQVGTDTQY
j_gene: TRBJ2-3
d_gene: NA
v_gene: TRBV30

CDR3aa: ASSLTGSENIQY
j_gene: TRBJ2-4
d_gene: TRBD1
v_gene: TRBV7-9

CDR3aa: ASSVFEGLGNTEAF
j_gene: TRBJ1-1
d_gene: NA
v_gene: TRBV2

CDR3aa: ASSVDFGTAEAF
j_gene: TRBJ1-1
d_gene: NA
v_gene: TRBV9

CDR3aa: ASNSGGRNYGYT
j_gene: TRBJ1-2
d_gene: NA
v_gene: TRBV6-2/TRBV6-3

CDR3aa: ASSSPGLPYEQY
j_gene: TRBJ2-7
d_gene: NA
v_gene: TRBV27

CDR3aa: ASSQVLDRQY
j_gene: TRBJ2-3
d_gene: NA
v_gene: TRBV4-1

CDR3aa: ARRGQRSSYNSPLH
j_gene: TRBJ1-6
d_gene: TRBD1
v_gene: TRBV7-9

CDR3aa: ASSFSGHGYT
j_gene: TRBJ1-2
d_gene: NA
v_gene: TRBV12-3/TRBV12-4

CDR3aa: ASSLLEGKQF
j_gene: TRBJ2-1
d_gene: NA
v_gene: TRBV5-1

CDR3aa: ASSARGSTEAF
j_gene: TRBJ1-1
d_gene: TRBD1
v_gene: TRBV27

CDR3aa: ASSQEGGPNQPQH
j_gene: TRBJ1-5
d_gene: NA
v_gene: TRBV4-1

CDR3aa: ASSQDPPERYNEQF
j_gene: TRBJ2-1
d_gene: NA
v_gene: TRBV4-1

CDR3aa: ASSLRSSYTGELF
j_gene: TRBJ2-2
d_gene: NA
v_gene: TRBV7-2

CDR3aa: ASSKDPKTQY
j_gene: TRBJ2-5
d_gene: NA
v_gene: TRBV21-1

CDR3aa: SVEDGETEVYGYT
j_gene: TRBJ1-2
d_gene: NA
v_gene: TRBV29-1

CDR3aa: ASSLRQGWTEAF
j_gene: TRBJ1-1
d_gene: TRBD1
v_gene: TRBV5-1

CDR3aa: ASSYGGEFTEAF
j_gene: TRBJ1-1
d_gene: NA
v_gene: TRBV6-5

CDR3aa: ASRRGNTDTQY
j_gene: TRBJ2-3
d_gene: NA
v_gene: TRBV2

CDR3aa: ASSSADRMTYEQY
j_gene: TRBJ2-7
d_gene: TRBD1
v_gene: TRBV6-5

CDR3aa: ASSLAITPDTQY
j_gene: TRBJ2-3
d_gene: NA
v_gene: TRBV11-1

CDR3aa: ASSNPPYGYT
j_gene: TRBJ1-2
d_gene: NA
v_gene: TRBV7-8

CDR3aa: ASSHSGLAGVRDTQY
j_gene: TRBJ2-3
d_gene: TRBD2
v_gene: TRBV4-3

CDR3aa: ATSRDPAGKSDTQY
j_gene: TRBJ2-3
d_gene: NA
v_gene: TRBV15

CDR3aa: ASSATGALWTDTQY
j_gene: TRBJ2-3
d_gene: NA
v_gene: TRBV6-1

CDR3aa: ASSLELRGTGTDTQY
j_gene: TRBJ2-3
d_gene: NA
v_gene: TRBV7-2

CDR3aa: ASSPGLAGGRTDTQY
j_gene: TRBJ2-3
d_gene: TRBD2
v_gene: TRBV7-9

CDR3aa: SVENSRTSRGPSNEQF
j_gene: TRBJ2-1
d_gene: TRBD2
v_gene: TRBV29-1

CDR3aa: ATSDLAGLPNEQF
j_gene: TRBJ2-1
d_gene: TRBD2
v_gene: TRBV24-1

CDR3aa: ASSLEGGSTGLY
j_gene: TRBJ2-4
d_gene: NA
v_gene: TRBV7-9

CDR3aa: ASSLGSVAF
j_gene: TRBJ1-1
d_gene: NA
v_gene: TRBV7-2

CDR3aa: ASSFFNRATEAF
j_gene: TRBJ1-1
d_gene: NA
v_gene: TRBV5-6

CDR3aa: SVPLTGRNEAF
j_gene: TRBJ1-1
d_gene: TRBD1
v_gene: TRBV29-1